The 28 T cell receptor beta chains presented below share a single source sample, sequenced in a study of chemoradiotherapy in HPV16-positive cancers. Clones were sequenced by immunoSEQ multiplex PCR, and TCRdb holds only the in-frame ones, with some missing. There are about 16,000 clones in the sample; around three quarters occur only once, and roughly 8% lies in the top ten. Here the sequenced sample was tumor tissue, taken from a patient who underwent chemoradiotherapy. Receptors originate from a human donor with HPV-associated anogenital cancer.

J is TRBJ2-7 and V is TRBV4-1, with TRBD2 identical over 12 bases. The CDR3 consists of 19 residues. Germline V gene sequence: CDR1 MGHRA, CDR2 YSYEKL. J gave up 0 bases and V 0 bases, and 9 bases lay outside the gene matches. CDR3 coding DNA: TGCGCCAGCAGCCAAGATCGTGGAGGACTAGCGGGGAGCTCCTACGAGCAGTACTTC. Translating it yields CASSQDRGGLAGSSYEQYF.

The gene calls are TRBV29-1 and TRBJ1-1, with no clear D. Germline loops: CDR1 SQVTM, CDR2 ANQGSEA. This CDR3 comprises 11 residues. V was shortened by 7 bases and J by 2 bases, with 8 bases between the two germline ends. The CDR3 DNA sequence: TGCAGCGCTGCGGTTAACACTGAAGCTTTCTTT. Protein product: CSAAVNTEAFF.

The rearrangement joins TRBV5-1 to TRBJ2-7; 9 positions match TRBD1. There are 17 residues in the CDR3. With V trimmed by 4 bases and J by 5 bases, 16 bases remained unmatched. Germline CDR1 and CDR2: SGHRS and YFSETQ. CDR3 region: CASSPELRGTGLDEQYF. CDR3 nucleotide sequence: TGCGCCAGCAGCCCCGAGCTTAGGGGGACAGGGTTGGACGAGCAGTACTTC. The full variable domain, completed using reference TRBV5-1 and TRBJ2-7, is KAGVTQTPRYLIKTRGQQVTLSCSPISGHRSVSWYQQTPGQGLQFLFEYFSETQRNKGNFPGRFSGRQFSNSRSEMNVSTLELGDSALYLCASSPELRGTGLDEQYFGPGTRLTVT.

This clone has just one count. The chain joins TRBV11-1 to TRBJ2-1; 9 positions agree with TRBD1. CDR1 is SGHAT, CDR2 FQDESV, per germline (reference sequence). This CDR3 is built from 15 residues. V lost 0 bases and J lost 5; bases outside the gene matches: 2. CDR3 sequence reads: CASSLAGTGHNEQFF. The CDR3 DNA reads as TGTGCCAGCAGCTTAGCAGGGACAGGGCACAATGAGCAGTTCTTC.

The CDR3 loop reads CASRADRVSSYEQYF. CDR3 DNA: TGTGCCAGCAGAGCGGATAGGGTGAGCTCCTACGAGCAGTACTTC. This chain uses TRBV5-4 with TRBJ2-7; weak D call: TRBD2 (5 bases). V was shortened by 5 bases and J by 0 bases, with 15 bases between the two germline ends. CDR3 length: 15 residues. Germline V gene lookup returns CDR1 SGHNT and CDR2 YYREEE (reference sequence). Full variable domain (outside the CDR3, taken from reference TRBV5-4 and TRBJ2-7): ETGVTQSPTHLIKTRGQQVTLRCSSQSGHNTVSWYQQALGQGPQFIFQYYREEENGRGNFPPRFSGLQFPNYSSELNVNALELDDSALYLCASRADRVSSYEQYFGPGTRLTVT.

The CDR3 coding sequence is TGTGCCAGCAGCTTAGCCTTTAGCTACAATGAGCAGTTCTTC. It encodes CASSLAFSYNEQFF. The chain couples TRBV21-1 to TRBJ2-1; the listed D gene, TRBD2, was not tested against the DNA. TRBV21-1 is marked as a pseudogene. The CDR3 consists of 14 residues.

The chain employs TRBV6-5 and TRBJ2-1; the D call may be TRBD1 or TRBD2 (5 bases each). This CDR3 is built from 15 residues. Germline CDR1 reads MNHEY; CDR2 reads SVGAGI. V was trimmed by 3 bases and J by 5 bases, leaving 14 bases between them. The CDR3 spells CASSYVQAGNNEQFF. As DNA, the CDR3 is TGTGCCAGCAGTTATGTACAGGCCGGGAACAATGAGCAGTTCTTC.

The J gene is TRBJ2-3, the V gene TRBV5-4; 10 nucleotides match TRBD2. The length of the CDR3 is 15 residues. CDR1 and CDR2 from the germline V gene are SGHNT and YYREEE (reference sequence). V trimming: 2 bases; J trimming: 6 bases; junction bases outside the gene matches: 6. CDR3 DNA sequence: TGTGCCAGCAGCTTTGCTAGCGGGAGTTTGGATACGCAGTATTTT. Protein product: CASSFASGSLDTQYF.

This sequence joins TRBV6-1 and TRBJ2-1; TRBD2 matches at 10 bases. The junction had 1 base not matched to a gene; V was cut back by 5 bases and J by 3 bases. This CDR3 is 14 amino acids long. Germline values: CDR1 MNHNS, CDR2 SASEGT. The CDR3, as DNA: TGTGCCAGCAGTCGGACTAGCGGCTACAATGAGCAGTTCTTC. It specifies CASSRTSGYNEQFF.

The V gene is TRBV7-2, the J gene TRBJ2-7, with D maybe TRBD2 (5 bases). CDR1 and CDR2 from the germline V gene are SGHTA and FQGNSA. V was pared by 5 bases and J by 1 base, with 18 bases between. The CDR3 is made up of 16 amino acids. The CDR3 nucleotides read TGTGCCAGCAGCCGCTATATCCGGGGTATTTCCTACGAGCAGTACTTC. Translating it yields CASSRYIRGISYEQYF. Full variable domain (outside the CDR3, taken from reference TRBV7-2 and TRBJ2-7): GAGVSQSPSNKVTEKGKDVELRCDPISGHTALYWYRQSLGQGLEFLIYFQGNSAPDKSGLPSDRFSAERTGGSVSTLTIQRTQQEDSAVYLCASSRYIRGISYEQYFGPGTRLTVT.

This clone was seen a few times. V gene TRBV6-6 combines with J gene TRBJ1-5; D possibly corresponds to TRBD1 (6 bases). Per the germline V gene, CDR1 is MNHNY and CDR2 is SVGAGI (reference sequence). The V and J ends lost 7 bases and 4 bases respectively, with 14 bases between them. CDR3 size: 14 residues. The CDR3 DNA reads as TGTGCCAGCAACCCGGACAGTAAGAATCAGCCCCAGCATTTT. Its translation is CASNPDSKNQPQHF.

The rearrangement uses TRBV28 and TRBJ1-2; 9 bases line up with TRBD1. Trimming took 1 base from V and 7 from J; bases not matched to a gene: 1. CDR3 length equals 13 residues. Germline V gene lookup returns CDR1 MDHEN and CDR2 SYDVKM. The CDR3 coding sequence is TGTGCCAGCAGTTTATACAGGGGGCTTGGCTACACCTTC. Amino acid sequence: CASSLYRGLGYTF.

This clone was observed a few times. The J gene is TRBJ2-3, the V gene TRBV2, with 8 bases fitting TRBD2. This CDR3 region has 13 residues. Per germline, CDR1 SNHLY and CDR2 FYNNEI. V shed 8 bases and J 4 bases; nucleotides not matched to a gene: 5. The CDR3 bases are TGTGCCAGCCGGAGCGGGAGTCCAGATACGCAGTATTTT. Translating it yields CASRSGSPDTQYF.

The chain carries TRBV7-9 and TRBJ2-7; D remains ambiguous. Germline V gene sequence: CDR1 SEHNR, CDR2 FQNEAQ (reference sequence). This CDR3 has 12 amino acids. V was pared by 5 bases and J by 3 bases, with 8 bases between. The CDR3: CASSTLNYEQYF. In nucleotides, the CDR3 is TGTGCCAGCAGCACACTAAACTACGAGCAGTACTTC.

The chain has TRBV5-1 and TRBJ2-3; maybe TRBD2 (6 bases). The V end lost 4 bases, the J end lost 3 bases, and 12 bases lay between the germline ends. CDR1 and CDR2 (germline): SGHRS, YFSETQ. This CDR3 comprises 14 residues. In DNA form, the CDR3 reads TGCGCCAGCAGCCGACTAGAAAGGACAGATACGCAGTATTTT. This sequence encodes CASSRLERTDTQYF.

V is TRBV29-1 and J is TRBJ2-3; D may be TRBD1 or TRBD2 (5 bases each). The CDR3 is made up of 15 amino acids. V lost 6 bases, J lost 0 bases, and 16 bases lay in between. The germline V gene encodes CDR1 SQVTM and CDR2 ANQGSEA. This CDR3 is CSVGWGRTSTDTQYF. CDR3 sequence (DNA): TGCAGCGTCGGCTGGGGACGGACTAGCACAGATACGCAGTATTTT.

V and J are TRBV19 and TRBJ2-7; D remains ambiguous. The CDR3 contains 13 residues. The V gene's germline CDR1 is LNHDA and CDR2 SQIVND (reference sequence). Deletions cut 3 bases from V and 2 bases from J, with 8 bases between. Here the CDR3 reads CASSIYNTYEQYF. Written as DNA, the CDR3 is TGTGCCAGTAGTATCTATAATACCTACGAGCAGTACTTC.

This chain uses TRBV21-1 with TRBJ1-1; TRBD1, the D gene given by the table, was not confirmed from the DNA. TRBV21-1 represents a pseudogene. The CDR3 length is 16 residues. In DNA form, the CDR3 reads TGTGCCAGCAGCAAAGGGGAAGACAGGGACAACACTGAAGCTTTCTTT. Translated, it gives CASSKGEDRDNTEAFF.

The chain uses TRBV5-1 and TRBJ2-2; 8 bases align to TRBD2. CDR1 is SGHRS and CDR2 is YFSETQ in the germline V gene. J lost 1 base, V lost 4 bases, and 0 bases had no gene match. The length of the CDR3 is 14 residues. CDR3 sequence: CASSTSGNTGELFF. The CDR3, as DNA: TGCGCCAGCAGCACTAGCGGGAACACCGGGGAGCTGTTTTTT.

This clone was picked up a small number of times. The V call is TRBV6-1, the J call TRBJ1-1; tentatively, D is TRBD1 (5 bases). Germline values: CDR1 MNHNS, CDR2 SASEGT. V dropped 6 bases and J dropped 11 bases, with 22 bases sitting between them. This CDR3 is built from 14 residues. Written as DNA, the CDR3 is TGTGCCAGCAGAGAGCCTCACCTCCTGGGACTCGCTTTCTTT. Its translation is CASREPHLLGLAFF.

This chain uses TRBV21-1 with TRBJ2-3; the table assigns TRBD2, which was not confirmed against the DNA. TRBV21-1 is deemed a pseudogene. The length of the CDR3 is 15 residues. DNA of the CDR3: TGTGCCAGCAAGGAGGCGTCGCGGGGCACAGATACGCAGTATTTT. It translates to CASKEASRGTDTQYF.

This chain connects TRBV7-9 to TRBJ2-5; D possibly matches TRBD1 or TRBD2 (5 bases each). The germline V and J ends were trimmed by 5 bases and 5 bases, with 24 bases remaining between them. CDR3 length: 17 amino acids. Germline loops: CDR1 SEHNR, CDR2 FQNEAQ (reference sequence). CDR3 region: CASSPRYAQARGETQYF. The CDR3 DNA is TGTGCCAGCAGCCCCCGTTACGCCCAGGCTCGGGGCGAGACCCAGTACTTC.

The J gene is TRBJ1-1, the V gene TRBV5-1; possible D gene TRBD1, 5 bases. CDR3 length equals 18 residues. Between the trimmed V and J ends, which lost 1 base and 4 bases, there was a span of 23 bases. The germline CDR1 and CDR2 sequences are SGHRS and YFSETQ. CDR3 sequence: CASSLFPQGATVSTEAFF. The CDR3, as DNA: TGCGCCAGCAGCTTGTTTCCCCAGGGAGCAACCGTCTCCACTGAAGCTTTCTTT.

The chain has TRBV6-1 and TRBJ2-7, with 7 bases that match TRBD2. This CDR3 contains 16 residues. J lost 4 bases, V lost 0 bases, and 9 bases had no gene match. The germline V gene has CDR1 MNHNS and CDR2 SASEGT. CDR3 sequence (DNA): TGTGCCAGCAGTGAAGCTGCGGGGGAAGGAGGGTACGAGCAGTACTTC. Translated, it gives CASSEAAGEGGYEQYF.

The J gene is TRBJ2-1, the V gene TRBV6-5; TRBD2 matches at 11 bases. Germline-derived CDR1 and CDR2 are MNHEY and SVGAGI. V shed 6 bases and J 5 bases; nucleotides not matched to a gene: 6. The CDR3 covers 15 residues. CDR3 protein: CASRPLAGADNEQFF. The CDR3 DNA sequence: TGTGCCAGCAGACCACTAGCGGGGGCAGACAATGAGCAGTTCTTC.

V is TRBV28 and J is TRBJ1-6; a possible D gene is TRBD1 (5 bases). Germline-derived CDR1 and CDR2 are MDHEN and SYDVKM. The ends were cut back, 4 bases at V and 7 bases at J, with 17 bases in the middle. This CDR3 region has 16 residues. The CDR3 sequence: CASSSSLVGENSPLHF. The DNA of the CDR3 is TGTGCCAGCAGTTCTTCCCTCGTGGGGGAGAATTCACCCCTCCACTTT.

In this sample, this clone turned up a few times. V is TRBV15 and J is TRBJ2-3; 10 nucleotides line up with TRBD1. Per the germline V gene, CDR1 is LNHNV and CDR2 is YYDKDF (reference sequence). V lost 2 bases and J lost 1; bases outside the gene matches: 6. The CDR3 is 17 residues long. The CDR3 reads CATSRPGTGDRTDTQYF. The DNA for the CDR3 is TGTGCCACCAGCAGACCCGGGACAGGGGACCGCACAGATACGCAGTATTTT.

V is TRBV18 and J is TRBJ2-5, with no clear D. V was clipped by 4 bases and J by 5 bases, with 17 bases between them. The CDR3 has 15 residues. In germline, CDR1 is KGHSH, CDR2 LQKENI. The CDR3: CASSRKIELGETQYF. CDR3 DNA sequence: TGTGCCAGCTCACGAAAGATAGAGCTTGGGGAGACCCAGTACTTC.